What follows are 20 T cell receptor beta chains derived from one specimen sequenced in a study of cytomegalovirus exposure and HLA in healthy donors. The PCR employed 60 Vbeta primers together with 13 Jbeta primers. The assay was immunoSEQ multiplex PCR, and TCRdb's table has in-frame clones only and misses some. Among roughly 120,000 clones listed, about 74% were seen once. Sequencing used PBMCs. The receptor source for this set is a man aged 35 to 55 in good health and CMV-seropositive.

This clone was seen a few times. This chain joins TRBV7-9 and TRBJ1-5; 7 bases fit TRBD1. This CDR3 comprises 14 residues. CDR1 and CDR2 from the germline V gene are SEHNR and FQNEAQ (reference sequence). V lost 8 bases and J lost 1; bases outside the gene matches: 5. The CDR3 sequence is CASGTEVSNQPQHF. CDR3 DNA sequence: TGTGCCAGCGGGACAGAAGTGAGCAATCAGCCCCAGCATTTT.

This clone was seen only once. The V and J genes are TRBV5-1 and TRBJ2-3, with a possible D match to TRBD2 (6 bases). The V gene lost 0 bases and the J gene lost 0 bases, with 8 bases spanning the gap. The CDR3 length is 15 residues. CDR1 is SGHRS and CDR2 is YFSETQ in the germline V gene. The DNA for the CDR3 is TGCGCCAGCAGCTTGGACGGGACTAGCACAGATACGCAGTATTTT. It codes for CASSLDGTSTDTQYF.

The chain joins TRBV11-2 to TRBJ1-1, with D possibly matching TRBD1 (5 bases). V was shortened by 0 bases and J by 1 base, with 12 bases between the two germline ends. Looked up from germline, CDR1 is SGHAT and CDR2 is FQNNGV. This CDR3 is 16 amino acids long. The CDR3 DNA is TGTGCCAGCAGCTTAGATCAGGGAACGCGGAACACTGAAGCTTTCTTT. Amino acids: CASSLDQGTRNTEAFF.

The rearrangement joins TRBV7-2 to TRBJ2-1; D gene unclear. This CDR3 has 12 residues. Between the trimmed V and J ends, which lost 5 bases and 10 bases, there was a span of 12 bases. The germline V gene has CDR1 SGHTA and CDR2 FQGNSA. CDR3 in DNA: TGTGCCAGCAGCCCCCCGAGCGACGAGCAGTTCTTC. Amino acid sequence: CASSPPSDEQFF.

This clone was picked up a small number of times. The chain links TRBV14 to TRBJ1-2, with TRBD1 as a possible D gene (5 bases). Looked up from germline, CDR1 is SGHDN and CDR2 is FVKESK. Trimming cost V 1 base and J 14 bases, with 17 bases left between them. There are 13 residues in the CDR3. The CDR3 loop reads CASSQGGPGVHTF. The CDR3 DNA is TGTGCCAGCAGCCAAGGGGGTCCGGGGGTGCATACCTTC.

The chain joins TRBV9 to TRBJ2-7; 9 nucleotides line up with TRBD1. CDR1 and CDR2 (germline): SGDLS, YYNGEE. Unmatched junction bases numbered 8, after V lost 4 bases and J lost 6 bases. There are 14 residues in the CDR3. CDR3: CASSRGQGGVEQYF. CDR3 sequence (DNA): TGTGCCAGCAGCCGGGGACAGGGTGGGGTCGAGCAGTACTTC.

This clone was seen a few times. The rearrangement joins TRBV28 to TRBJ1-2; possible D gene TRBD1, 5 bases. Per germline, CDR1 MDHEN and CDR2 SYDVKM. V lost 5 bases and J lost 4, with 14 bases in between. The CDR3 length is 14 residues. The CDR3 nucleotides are TGTGCCAGCAGTGAGGGGCGCGGGGGCTATGGCTACACCTTC. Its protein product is CASSEGRGGYGYTF.

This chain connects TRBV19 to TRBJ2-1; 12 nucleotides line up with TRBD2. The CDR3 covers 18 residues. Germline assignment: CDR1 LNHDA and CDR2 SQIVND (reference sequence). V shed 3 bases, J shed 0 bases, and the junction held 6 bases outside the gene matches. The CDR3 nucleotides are TGTGCCAGTAGTATCTTCCGACTAGCGGGAGTCTCCTACAATGAGCAGTTCTTC. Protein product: CASSIFRLAGVSYNEQFF.

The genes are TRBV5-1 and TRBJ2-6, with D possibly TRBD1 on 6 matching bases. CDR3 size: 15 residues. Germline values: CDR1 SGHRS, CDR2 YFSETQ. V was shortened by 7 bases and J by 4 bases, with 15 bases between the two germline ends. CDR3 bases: TGCGCCAGCTCCAACAGGGTATCAGGGGCCAACGTCCTGACTTTC. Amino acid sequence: CASSNRVSGANVLTF.

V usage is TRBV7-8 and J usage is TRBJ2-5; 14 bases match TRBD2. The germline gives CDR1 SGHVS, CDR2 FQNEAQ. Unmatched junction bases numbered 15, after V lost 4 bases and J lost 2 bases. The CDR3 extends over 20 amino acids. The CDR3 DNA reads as TGTGCCAGCAGCTCCAGGTCGACTAGCGGGAGGGTAAACCGACAAGAGACCCAGTACTTC. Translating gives CASSSRSTSGRVNRQETQYF.

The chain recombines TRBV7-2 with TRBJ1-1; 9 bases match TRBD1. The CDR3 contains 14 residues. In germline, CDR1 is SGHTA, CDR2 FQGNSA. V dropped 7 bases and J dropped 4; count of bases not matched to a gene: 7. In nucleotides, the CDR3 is TGTGCCAGCACCCTAGACAGGGGGAGCACTGAAGCTTTCTTT. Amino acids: CASTLDRGSTEAFF.

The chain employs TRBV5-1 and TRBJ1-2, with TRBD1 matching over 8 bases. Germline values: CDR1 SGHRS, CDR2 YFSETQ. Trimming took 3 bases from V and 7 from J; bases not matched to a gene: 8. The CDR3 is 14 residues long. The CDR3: CASSSTGQARGYTF. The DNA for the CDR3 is TGCGCCAGCAGCTCTACGGGACAGGCTCGTGGCTACACCTTC. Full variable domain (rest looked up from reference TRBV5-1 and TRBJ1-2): KAGVTQTPRYLIKTRGQQVTLSCSPISGHRSVSWYQQTPGQGLQFLFEYFSETQRNKGNFPGRFSGRQFSNSRSEMNVSTLELGDSALYLCASSSTGQARGYTFGSGTRLTVV.

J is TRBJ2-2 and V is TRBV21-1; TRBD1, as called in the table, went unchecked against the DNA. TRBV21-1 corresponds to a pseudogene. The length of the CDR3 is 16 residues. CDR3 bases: TGTGCCAGCAGCCCCCGACAGGGGGCGGACACCGGGGAGCTGTTTTTT. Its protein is CASSPRQGADTGELFF.

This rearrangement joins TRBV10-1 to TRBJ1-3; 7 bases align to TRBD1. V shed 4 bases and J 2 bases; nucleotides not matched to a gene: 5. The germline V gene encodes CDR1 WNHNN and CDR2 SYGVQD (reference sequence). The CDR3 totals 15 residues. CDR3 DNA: TGCGCCAGCAGTGGACAGGGTTCGACTGGAAACACCATATATTTT. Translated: CASSGQGSTGNTIYF.

The CDR3 loop is CASSLNLYEQYF. The CDR3 coding sequence is TGTGCCAGCAGCTTGAATTTATACGAGCAGTACTTC. The genes are TRBV5-6 and TRBJ2-7; D is unresolved. The V end lost 1 base, the J end lost 4 bases, and 6 bases lay between the germline ends. There are 12 residues in the CDR3. Germline V gene lookup returns CDR1 SGHDT and CDR2 YYEEEE.

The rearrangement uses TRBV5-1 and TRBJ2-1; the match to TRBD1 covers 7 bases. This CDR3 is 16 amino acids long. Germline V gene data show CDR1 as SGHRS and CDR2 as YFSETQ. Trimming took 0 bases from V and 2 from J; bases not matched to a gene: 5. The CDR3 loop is CASSLVRTGPYNEQFF. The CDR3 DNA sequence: TGCGCCAGCAGCTTGGTACGGACAGGACCCTACAATGAGCAGTTCTTC.

Here the CDR3 DNA reads TGTGCCAGTAGTATCGATCGCGACACTGGAGAGACCCAGTACTTC. Residues: CASSIDRDTGETQYF. The chain joins TRBV19 to TRBJ2-5; no reliable D call. Germline V gene lookup returns CDR1 LNHDA and CDR2 SQIVND (reference sequence). CDR3 length equals 15 residues. The V end was cut by 3 bases, the J end by 4 bases, with 15 bases between.

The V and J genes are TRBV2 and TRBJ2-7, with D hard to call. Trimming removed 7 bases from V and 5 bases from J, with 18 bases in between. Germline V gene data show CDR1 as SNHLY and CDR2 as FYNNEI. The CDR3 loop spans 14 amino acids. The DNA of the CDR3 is TGTGCCAGCAACGACGACAAGGTGAGCAACGAGCAGTACTTC. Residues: CASNDDKVSNEQYF.

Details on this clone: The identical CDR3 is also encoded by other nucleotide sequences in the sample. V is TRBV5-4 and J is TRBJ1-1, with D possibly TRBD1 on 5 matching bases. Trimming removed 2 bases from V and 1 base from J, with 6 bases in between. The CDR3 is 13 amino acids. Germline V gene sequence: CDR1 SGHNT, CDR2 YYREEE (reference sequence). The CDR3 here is CASSFGGNTEAFF. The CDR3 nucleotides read TGTGCCAGCAGCTTCGGGGGGAACACTGAAGCTTTCTTT.

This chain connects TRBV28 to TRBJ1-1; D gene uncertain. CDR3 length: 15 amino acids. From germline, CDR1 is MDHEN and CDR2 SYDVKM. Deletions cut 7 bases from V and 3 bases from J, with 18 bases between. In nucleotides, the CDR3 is TGTGCCAGCATTACTTTGTCCGGGATTTACACTGAAGCTTTCTTT. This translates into CASITLSGIYTEAFF.